The 7 T cell receptor beta chains presented below share a single source sample, sequenced in a study of regulatory T cells in long-lasting Graves disease. Time point noted: newly diagnosed GD, antithyroid drugs for less than 3 months. The TCR library was prepared using RNA isolated from PBMCs. Researchers made TCR beta libraries by using iRepertoire HTBI primers and running Arm-PCR on CDR3 regions. TCRdb used MiXCR to reprocess the multiplex PCR reads, holding one entry per CDR3 protein. Found here are about 430,000 distinct CDR3 sequences, over 12% of them singletons; the top ten hold approximately 7.6%. The sample was also linked to a second study, of T cells in Graves' hyperthyroidism and ophthalmopathy.

Sequencing used peripheral blood mononuclear cells (PBMCs), obtained at new diagnosis, from a patient treated with antithyroid drugs. These TCRs come from a woman aged 40 to 49 with Graves disease.

At least ten counts were recorded for this clonotype. The V gene is TRBV5-1, the J gene TRBJ2-2; TRBD1 aligns across 7 bases. The germline V gene encodes CDR1 SGHRS and CDR2 YFSETQ. V lost 0 bases, J lost 2 bases, and 1 base stayed unmatched. The CDR3 is made up of 15 amino acids. The chain's CDR3 is CASSLDRGNTGELFF. CDR3 bases: TGCGCCAGCAGCTTGGACAGGGGAAACACCGGGGAGCTGTTTTTT.

This clonotype was observed at least ten times. The chain carries TRBV7-8 and TRBJ2-5, with 10 bases lining up with TRBD1. CDR1 and CDR2 from the germline V gene are SGHVS and FQNEAQ. V lost 2 bases and J lost 5; bases outside the gene matches: 14. The length of the CDR3 is 18 residues. The CDR3 DNA sequence: TGTGCCAGCAGCTTACCGAGGACAGGGGGTTCTGTTTTTGAGACCCAGTACTTC. This encodes CASSLPRTGGSVFETQYF.

This clonotype was counted a few times. A single base is all that separates this from a far larger clone, so a read error is likely. The chain links TRBV10-3 to TRBJ2-1, with 8 bases fitting TRBD1. V dropped 11 bases and J dropped 4; count of bases not matched to a gene: 10. CDR1 is ENHRY, CDR2 SYGVKD, per germline. The CDR3 has 14 amino acids. As DNA, the CDR3 is TGTGCCGGCACTTCCCAGGGGGCGTACAATGAGCAGTTCTTC. Translated: CAGTSQGAYNEQFF.

This clonotype has ten or more counts. This chain's CDR3 is CASSTYRGPKNIQYF. The CDR3 nucleotides are TGTGCCAGCAGTACGTACAGGGGGCCCAAAAACATTCAGTACTTC. The rearrangement joins TRBV27 to TRBJ2-4; 9 bases are shared with TRBD1. The CDR3 runs 15 residues. V dropped 5 bases and J dropped 2; count of bases not matched to a gene: 4. Germline V lookup: CDR1 MNHEY, CDR2 SMNVEV (reference sequence).

The chain joins TRBV7-9 to TRBJ1-1, with 10 bases lining up with TRBD1. The CDR3 spans 17 residues. CDR1 is SEHNR and CDR2 is FQNEAQ in the germline V gene (reference sequence). The V and J ends lost 6 bases and 1 base, in that order; junction bases with no gene match: 11. CDR3 DNA: TGTGCCAGCAGTCCCGGGACAGGGGAACACTGGAACACTGAAGCTTTCTTT. Its translation is CASSPGTGEHWNTEAFF.

This clonotype was counted at least ten times. The chain uses TRBV7-9 and TRBJ2-1; 10 bases fit TRBD2. Germline V gene lookup returns CDR1 SEHNR and CDR2 FQNEAQ (reference sequence). The ends lost 4 bases at V and 8 bases at J; junction bases unmatched: 17. This CDR3 is 18 amino acids long. The CDR3 DNA reads TGTGCCAGCAGCTCTCCCCCTGGGGCTAGCGGGAGATTGGATGAGCAGTTCTTC. It is translated as CASSSPPGASGRLDEQFF. Combining the CDR3 with reference TRBV7-9 and TRBJ2-1 gives the whole variable domain DTGVSQNPRHKITKRGQNVTFRCDPISEHNRLYWYRQTLGQGPEFLTYFQNEAQLEKSRLLSDRFSAERPKGSFSTLEIQRTEQGDSAMYLCASSSPPGASGRLDEQFFGPGTRLTVL.

This clonotype was seen repeatedly, ten times or more. The chain links TRBV12-5 to TRBJ2-3, with 9 bases lining up with TRBD1. The CDR3 length is 17 residues. V lost 8 bases to trimming and J lost 5 bases; unmatched junction nucleotides: 17. The germline CDR1 and CDR2 sequences are LGHNT and FRNRAP. The CDR3 bases are TGTGCTAGTACCAAACCGGCCGGGACAGGGATCGGAGATACGCAGTATTTT. Protein: CASTKPAGTGIGDTQYF.